These T cell receptor beta chains were read from a single sample in a study of T cell clones after liver transplantation. Repertoires were generated with immunoSEQ multiplex PCR, while TCRdb's copy carries only in-frame clones and drops some. The sample includes around 100,000 clones, 75% to 85% of them seen just once. Sequences were derived from CD4+ T cells from blood, sampled before liver transplant. The receptors here all came from a human donor who received a liver transplant. Both conserved end residues are part of each CDR3. Fields, in order: V gene, clone size, CDR3 length, D gene, J gene, CDR3 protein, CDR3 DNA. A D gene is named only where the DNA matches it firmly. Some rows mark clone size as missing; the rest say once, few, many or name a class of expanded clone.

v_call: TRBV9
clone_size: .
cdr3_length: 14
d_call: .
j_call: TRBJ1-1
cdr3_aa: CASSVGGDSTEAFF
cdr3_nt: TGTGCCAGCAGCGTAGGGGGGGATTCGACTGAAGCTTTCTTT

v_call: TRBV28
clone_size: .
cdr3_length: 15
d_call: .
j_call: TRBJ1-2
cdr3_aa: CASSLGPVERHGYTF
cdr3_nt: TGTGCCAGCAGTTTAGGCCCGGTGGAAAGGCATGGCTACACCTTC

v_call: TRBV7-3
clone_size: .
cdr3_length: 13
d_call: .
j_call: TRBJ2-2
cdr3_aa: CASSQRMVGELFF
cdr3_nt: TGTGCCAGCAGCCAGCGGATGGTCGGGGAGCTGTTTTTT

v_call: TRBV15
clone_size: once
cdr3_length: 14
d_call: .
j_call: TRBJ2-5
cdr3_aa: CATSRDSKGETQYF
cdr3_nt: TGTGCCACCAGCAGAGATTCGAAGGGAGAGACCCAGTACTTC

v_call: TRBV19
clone_size: .
cdr3_length: 14
d_call: TRBD1
j_call: TRBJ2-3
cdr3_aa: CASSMTGGTDTQYF
cdr3_nt: TGTGCCAGTAGCATGACAGGGGGAACGGATACGCAGTATTTT

v_call: TRBV10-3
clone_size: .
cdr3_length: 15
d_call: TRBD2
j_call: TRBJ2-7
cdr3_aa: CAISGAGGGFDEQYF
cdr3_nt: TGTGCCATCAGTGGGGCGGGGGGCGGTTTCGACGAGCAGTACTTC

v_call: TRBV7-2
clone_size: .
cdr3_length: 15
d_call: .
j_call: TRBJ1-2
cdr3_aa: CASSLKGPLNYGYTF
cdr3_nt: TGTGCCAGCAGCCTCAAGGGTCCCCTTAACTATGGCTACACCTTC

v_call: TRBV5-4
clone_size: .
cdr3_length: 15
d_call: .
j_call: TRBJ2-1
cdr3_aa: CASRRGTSAIVEQFF
cdr3_nt: TGTGCCAGCCGTCGGGGGACTTCCGCGATAGTTGAGCAGTTCTTC

v_call: TRBV19
clone_size: .
cdr3_length: 18
d_call: .
j_call: TRBJ1-5
cdr3_aa: CASSTNTARGTSNQPQHF
cdr3_nt: TGTGCCAGTAGTACTAACACCGCGAGGGGTACTAGCAATCAGCCCCAGCATTTT

v_call: TRBV7-2
clone_size: .
cdr3_length: 12
d_call: .
j_call: TRBJ2-5
cdr3_aa: CASSLARETQYF
cdr3_nt: TGTGCCAGCAGCTTAGCGAGGGAGACCCAGTACTTC

v_call: TRBV27
clone_size: .
cdr3_length: 15
d_call: TRBD2
j_call: TRBJ2-1
cdr3_aa: CASSLRLAGYNEQFF
cdr3_nt: TGTGCCAGCAGTTTAAGACTAGCGGGGTACAATGAGCAGTTCTTC

v_call: TRBV27
clone_size: .
cdr3_length: 12
d_call: .
j_call: TRBJ1-6
cdr3_aa: CASSFRNSPLHF
cdr3_nt: TGTGCCAGCAGTTTCCGCAATTCACCCCTCCACTTT

v_call: TRBV29-1
clone_size: few
cdr3_length: 10
d_call: .
j_call: TRBJ1-2
cdr3_aa: CSVDSYGYTF
cdr3_nt: TGCAGCGTAGACAGCTATGGCTACACCTTC

v_call: TRBV7-9
clone_size: .
cdr3_length: 15
d_call: TRBD1
j_call: TRBJ2-7
cdr3_aa: CASSLRGQGSYEQYF
cdr3_nt: TGTGCCAGCAGCCTACGGGGACAGGGATCCTACGAGCAGTACTTC

v_call: TRBV5-1
clone_size: .
cdr3_length: 13
d_call: TRBD1
j_call: TRBJ1-2
cdr3_aa: CASSSGQNYGYTF
cdr3_nt: TGCGCCAGCAGCTCGGGACAGAACTATGGCTACACCTTC

v_call: TRBV14
clone_size: .
cdr3_length: 11
d_call: .
j_call: TRBJ2-7
cdr3_aa: CASSQAREQYF
cdr3_nt: TGTGCCAGCAGCCAAGCCAGGGAGCAGTACTTC

v_call: TRBV9
clone_size: .
cdr3_length: 13
d_call: .
j_call: TRBJ2-1
cdr3_aa: CASSVVLGNEQFF
cdr3_nt: TGTGCCAGCAGCGTAGTTTTAGGCAATGAGCAGTTCTTC

v_call: TRBV19
clone_size: once
cdr3_length: 14
d_call: TRBD1
j_call: TRBJ2-7
cdr3_aa: CASSFPGQTYEQYF
cdr3_nt: TGTGCCAGCTCTTTCCCGGGACAGACCTACGAGCAGTACTTC

v_call: TRBV14
clone_size: .
cdr3_length: 12
d_call: .
j_call: TRBJ2-1
cdr3_aa: CASSRRTGEQFF
cdr3_nt: TGTGCCAGCAGCCGCCGGACTGGAGAGCAGTTCTTC

v_call: TRBV23-1
clone_size: .
cdr3_length: 14
d_call: .
j_call: TRBJ2-5
cdr3_aa: CASRPVVPGETQYF
cdr3_nt: TGCGCCAGCAGGCCGGTGGTCCCTGGGGAGACCCAGTACTTC

v_call: TRBV7-3
clone_size: once
cdr3_length: 15
d_call: TRBD1
j_call: TRBJ2-4
cdr3_aa: CASSSGQGAGNIQYF
cdr3_nt: TGTGCCAGCAGCTCGGGACAGGGGGCTGGAAACATTCAGTACTTC

v_call: TRBV19
clone_size: .
cdr3_length: 13
d_call: TRBD1
j_call: TRBJ1-5
cdr3_aa: CASSIKGAVSQHF
cdr3_nt: TGTGCCAGTAGTATAAAGGGGGCCGTGTCCCAGCATTTT